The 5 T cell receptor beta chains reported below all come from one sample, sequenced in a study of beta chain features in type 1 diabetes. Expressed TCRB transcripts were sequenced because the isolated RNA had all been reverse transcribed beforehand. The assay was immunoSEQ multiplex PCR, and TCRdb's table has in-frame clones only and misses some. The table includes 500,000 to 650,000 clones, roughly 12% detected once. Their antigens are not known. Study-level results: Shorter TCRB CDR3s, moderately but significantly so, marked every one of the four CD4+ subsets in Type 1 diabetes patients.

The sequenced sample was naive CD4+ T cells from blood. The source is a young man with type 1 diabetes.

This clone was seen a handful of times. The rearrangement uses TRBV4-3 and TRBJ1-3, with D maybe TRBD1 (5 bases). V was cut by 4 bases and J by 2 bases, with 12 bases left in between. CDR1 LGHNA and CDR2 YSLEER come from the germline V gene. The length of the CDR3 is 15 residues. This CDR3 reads CASSLLGGAGNTIYF. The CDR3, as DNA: TGCGCCAGCAGCCTTCTCGGGGGGGCTGGAAACACCATATATTTT.

DNA for the CDR3: TGCAGCGTCGCCGGACAGAACTATGGCTACACCTTC. Amino acid sequence: CSVAGQNYGYTF. This chain joins TRBV29-1 and TRBJ1-2; tentative D call: TRBD1 (6 bases). With 6 bases removed from V and 2 bases from J, the gap between germline ends came to 10 bases. CDR3 length: 12 amino acids. Per germline, CDR1 SQVTM and CDR2 ANQGSEA. Drawing the rest from reference TRBV29-1 and TRBJ1-2, the complete variable domain is SAVISQKPSRDICQRGTSLTIQCQVDSQVTMMFWYRQQPGQSLTLIATANQGSEATYESGFVIDKFPISRPNLTFSTLTVSNMSPEDSSIYLCSVAGQNYGYTFGSGTRLTVV.

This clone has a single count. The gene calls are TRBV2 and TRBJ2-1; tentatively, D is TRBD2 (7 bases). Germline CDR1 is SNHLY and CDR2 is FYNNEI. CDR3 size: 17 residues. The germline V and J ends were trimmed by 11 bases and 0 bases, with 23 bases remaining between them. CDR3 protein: CASKGGEPFSSYNEQFF. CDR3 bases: TGTGCCTCAAAGGGGGGGGAGCCCTTTAGCTCCTACAATGAGCAGTTCTTC.

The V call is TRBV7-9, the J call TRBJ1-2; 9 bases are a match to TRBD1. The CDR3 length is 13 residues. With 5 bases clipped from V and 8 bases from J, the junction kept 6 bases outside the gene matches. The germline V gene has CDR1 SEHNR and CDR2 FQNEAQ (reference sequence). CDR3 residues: CASSDRDREGYTF. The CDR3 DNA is TGTGCCAGCAGCGACCGGGACAGGGAAGGCTACACCTTC. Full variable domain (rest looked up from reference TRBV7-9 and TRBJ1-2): DTGVSQNPRHKITKRGQNVTFRCDPISEHNRLYWYRQTLGQGPEFLTYFQNEAQLEKSRLLSDRFSAERPKGSFSTLEIQRTEQGDSAMYLCASSDRDREGYTFGSGTRLTVV.

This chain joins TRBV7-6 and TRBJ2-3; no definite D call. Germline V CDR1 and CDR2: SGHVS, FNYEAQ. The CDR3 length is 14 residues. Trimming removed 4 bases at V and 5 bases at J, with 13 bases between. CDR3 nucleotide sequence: TGTGCCAGCAGCTCTTACACTCCCGGAGATACGCAGTATTTT. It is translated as CASSSYTPGDTQYF. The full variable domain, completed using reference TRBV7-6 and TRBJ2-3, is GAGVSQSPRYKVTKRGQDVALRCDPISGHVSLYWYRQALGQGPEFLTYFNYEAQQDKSGLPNDRFSAERPEGSISTLTIQRTEQRDSAMYRCASSSYTPGDTQYFGPGTRLTVL.